This T cell receptor (beta chain) was obtained from a study of blood T cells in healthy people across ages. Each of the donors had 8 to 10 milliliters of peripheral blood drawn into EDTA-treated Vacutainer tubes. Every sample yielded at least 6.5 million isolated PBMCs. Study-wide points: Since the PBMCs were unsorted, naive and antigen-experienced cells could not be conclusively compared.

There are 14 residues in the CDR3. Looked up from germline, CDR1 is LNHNV and CDR2 is YYDKDF (reference sequence). V lost 4 bases to trimming and J lost 5 bases; unmatched junction nucleotides: 7. Together with a sample-barcoded 5' primer, a J-beta primer mix was included in a second PCR lasting about 7 to 12 cycles. The study obtained at least 3 million CDR3-containing paired-end reads from every sample. TCRdb recomputed calls from the 5' RACE reads with MiXCR, one row per CDR3 protein. The table has 700,000 to 850,000 distinct CDR3 sequences, roughly 50% seen once. Remarks on this clonotype: Its antigen is not identified.

The chain couples TRBV15 to TRBJ2-7; the match to TRBD1 covers 8 bases. The sequencing sample was made of blood. The source is a man of 80 years or more in good health. CDR3 amino acids: CATSTQDRAHEQYF. The CDR3 DNA is TGTGCCACCAGCACACAGGACAGGGCTCACGAGCAGTACTTC.